This T cell receptor beta chain emerged from a study of a mutant IDH1 vaccine in newly diagnosed glioma. Turning to the study itself: In some groups vaccination began 4-6 weeks post-radiotherapy; others received it with temozolomide. Patients' prior therapy spanned radiotherapy, temozolomide, or both; most underwent both.

The CDR3 totals 13 residues. The V gene's germline CDR1 is PRHDT and CDR2 FYEKMQ (reference sequence). V was trimmed by 0 bases and J by 2 bases, leaving 1 base between them. Specified time point: week 5, during vaccination. Vaccination comprised doses that each held 300 ug of mutant IDH1 20-mer peptide, plus topical imiquimod. Astrocytomas that were new, WHO grade 3 or 4, IDH1-mutant and ATRX-lost were present in the donors. As to this clone: Its antigen is currently unknown.

Study outcomes and limitations: Of all patients, 85% to 95% showed vaccine-induced immune responses.

TCRdb's copy holds only in-frame clones and misses some; the assay was immunoSEQ multiplex PCR. This sample has roughly 54,000 clones, with around 81% found just once. This sequence was found in a young man with glioma. This specimen consisted of PBMCs, obtained from a glioma patient whose treatment included an IDH1 peptide vaccine. V gene TRBV13 combines with J gene TRBJ1-4; D uncertain. Here the CDR3 DNA reads TGTGCCAGCAGCTTAGGCACTAATGAAAAACTGTTTTTT. Amino acid sequence: CASSLGTNEKLFF.